These T cell receptor beta chains were read from a single sample in a study of CD8 T cells in ankylosing spondylitis. TCRdb itself ran the 5' RACE reads through MiXCR, one entry per CDR3 protein. In the table there are more than 650,000 distinct CDR3 sequences, 10% to 15% of which are singletons. Sequencing was carried out using blood, either unsorted or a sorted T cell fraction (not recorded which). These receptors all stem from a male donor with ankylosing spondylitis. The CDR3 runs from the conserved cysteine through the conserved F or W. The D gene is left open where the match is weak. Clone size is shown for a subset of rows, as once, few, many or a class of expanded clone.

d_call	clone_size	v_call	j_call	cdr3_nt	cdr3_aa
TRBD2	many	TRBV12-3/TRBV12-4	TRBJ2-1	TGTGCCAGCAGAGACGGGAGGGACAATGAGCAGTTCTTC	CASRDGRDNEQFF
-	few	TRBV5-1	TRBJ2-7	TGCGCCAGCAGCCTGTCCCCGATCCTTTCTTACGAGCAGTACTTC	CASSLSPILSYEQYF
-	-	TRBV5-1	TRBJ2-5	TGCGCCAGCAGCCGAACGGGCCCTTCGGGCGAGACCCAGTACTTC	CASSRTGPSGETQYF
-	few	TRBV6-1	TRBJ2-7	TGTGCCAGCATTGCAGGGATAAGCTACGAGCAGTACTTC	CASIAGISYEQYF
TRBD1	many	TRBV12-3/TRBV12-4	TRBJ2-7	TGTGCCAGCAGCCGGGACAGGGACAGAGAGCAGTACTTC	CASSRDRDREQYF
TRBD1	many	TRBV7-2	TRBJ1-1	TGTGCCAGCAGTTTGACAGGGCAGACTGAAGCTTTCTTT	CASSLTGQTEAFF
-	-	TRBV11-2	TRBJ2-5	TGTGCCAGCAGCCGCCAGAGGACCCAGTACTTC	CASSRQRTQYF
TRBD2	few	TRBV20-1	TRBJ2-1	TGCAGTGCTATAGAGCGGGAGGCCGTTCCCTACAATGAGCAGTTCTTC	CSAIEREAVPYNEQFF
-	few	TRBV28	TRBJ2-1	TGTGCCAGCTACAGGGATCCCCGAAATGAGCAGTTCTTC	CASYRDPRNEQFF
TRBD2	-	TRBV20-1	TRBJ2-1	TGCAGTGCTATATTTCCCGGGGGGGTCCGAAATGAGCAGTTCTTC	CSAIFPGGVRNEQFF
-	-	TRBV25-1	TRBJ2-7	TGTGCCAGCAGTAAAGGGACGCGTTACGAGCAGTACTTC	CASSKGTRYEQYF
TRBD1	-	TRBV5-5	TRBJ1-2	TGTGCCAGCAGCTTGGCGACAGGGACCTATGGCTACACCTTC	CASSLATGTYGYTF
-	few	TRBV7-9	TRBJ2-2	TGTGCCAGCAGCTTAAGGGTAGCCACCGGGGAGCTGTTTTTT	CASSLRVATGELFF
-	-	TRBV18	TRBJ2-4	TGTGCCAGCTCACCACAACAATGGGTAACCAAAAACATTCAGTACTTC	CASSPQQWVTKNIQYF
-	-	TRBV5-1	TRBJ2-5	TGCGCCAGCAGCTTGACCGGGGACGAGACCCAGTACTTC	CASSLTGDETQYF